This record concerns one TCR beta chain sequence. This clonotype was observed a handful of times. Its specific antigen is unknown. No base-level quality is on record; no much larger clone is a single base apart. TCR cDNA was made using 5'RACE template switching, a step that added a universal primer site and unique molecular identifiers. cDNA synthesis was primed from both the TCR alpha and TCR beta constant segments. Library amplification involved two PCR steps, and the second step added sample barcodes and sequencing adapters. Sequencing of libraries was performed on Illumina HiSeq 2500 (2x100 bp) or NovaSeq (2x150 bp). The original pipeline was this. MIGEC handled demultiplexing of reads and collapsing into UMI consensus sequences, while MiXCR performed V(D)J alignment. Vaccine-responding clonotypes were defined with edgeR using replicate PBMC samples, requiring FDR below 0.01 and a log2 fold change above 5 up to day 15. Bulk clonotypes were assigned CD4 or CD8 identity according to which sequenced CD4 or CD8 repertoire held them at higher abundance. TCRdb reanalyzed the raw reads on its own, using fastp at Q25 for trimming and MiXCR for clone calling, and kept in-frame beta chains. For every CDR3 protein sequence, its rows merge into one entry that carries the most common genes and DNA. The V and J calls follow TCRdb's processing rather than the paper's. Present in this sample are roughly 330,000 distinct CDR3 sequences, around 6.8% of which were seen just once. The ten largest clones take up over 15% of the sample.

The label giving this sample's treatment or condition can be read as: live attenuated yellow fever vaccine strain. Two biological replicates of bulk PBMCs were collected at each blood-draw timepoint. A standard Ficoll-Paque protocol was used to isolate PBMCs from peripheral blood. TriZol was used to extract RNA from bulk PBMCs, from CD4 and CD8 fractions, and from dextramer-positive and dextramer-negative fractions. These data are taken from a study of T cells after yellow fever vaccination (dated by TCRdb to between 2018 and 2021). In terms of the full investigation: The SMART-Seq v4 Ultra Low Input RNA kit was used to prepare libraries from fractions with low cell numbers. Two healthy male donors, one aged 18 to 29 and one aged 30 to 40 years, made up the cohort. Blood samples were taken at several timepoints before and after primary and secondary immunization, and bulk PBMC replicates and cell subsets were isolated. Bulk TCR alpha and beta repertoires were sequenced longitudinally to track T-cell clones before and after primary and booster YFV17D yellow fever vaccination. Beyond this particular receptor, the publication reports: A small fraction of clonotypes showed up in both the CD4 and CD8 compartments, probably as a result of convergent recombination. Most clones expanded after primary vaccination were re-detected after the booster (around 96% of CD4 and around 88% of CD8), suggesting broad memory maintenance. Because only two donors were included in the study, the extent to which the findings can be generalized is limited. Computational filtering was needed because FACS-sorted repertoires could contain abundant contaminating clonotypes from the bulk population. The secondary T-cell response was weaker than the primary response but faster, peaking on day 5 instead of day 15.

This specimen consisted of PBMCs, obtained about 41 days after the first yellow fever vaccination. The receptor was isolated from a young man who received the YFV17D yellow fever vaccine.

The CDR3 in this case is CASKGQGNDKNIQYF. In nucleotides, the sequence is TGCGCCAGCAAAGGACAGGGGAATGACAAAAACATTCAGTACTTC. The chain is encoded by TRBV5-1 joined to TRBJ2-4, with 9 bases aligning to TRBD1. CDR1 and CDR2 are drawn from the germline V gene: SGHRS, YFSETQ. V and J are trimmed by 6 bases and 3 bases, and the gene matches miss 7 bases of the junction. From its cysteine to its phenylalanine, the CDR3 spans 15 amino acids. The only DNA kept is the CDR3, 45 bases in frame from the first base. With the portions outside the CDR3 filled from the reference TRBV5-1 and TRBJ2-4 genes, the complete variable region becomes KAGVTQTPRYLIKTRGQQVTLSCSPISGHRSVSWYQQTPGQGLQFLFEYFSETQRNKGNFPGRFSGRQFSNSRSEMNVSTLELGDSALYLCASKGQGNDKNIQYFGAGTRLSVL.